One T cell receptor (beta chain) is described in this entry. This clone came up a few times. It lacks a known antigen. Base qualities were left out, and no much larger clone turns up one base away. The sample comes from a study of beta chain features in type 1 diabetes (dated by TCRdb to the late 2010s). Background for the entire study: Mean age, gender distribution, total cell number and subset yield were not different between patients and healthy donors. A total of under 120,000,000 sorted cells were examined across all samples, and RNA yield correlated strongly with the number of cells per subset. The study compared the TCRB repertoires of sorted circulating CD4+ T cell subsets in recently diagnosed type 1 diabetes patients with those in matched healthy donors. Regulatory and stem cell-like memory subsets were isolated from only 8 patients and roughly 8 healthy donors, whereas naive and central memory subsets came from all 30 or so donors.

A single peripheral blood draw of around 120 mL on average was collected from each donor into heparinised tubes. Naive, central memory, regulatory and stem cell-like memory CD4+ T cells were sorted on a BD FACSAria II using a panel including CD45RO, CCR7, CD25, CD127, CD95 and CD27. All sorted populations exceeded 95% purity. PBMCs were isolated right away by Lymphoprep density gradient centrifugation and were stained directly, without culture. So that batch effects would be minimized, each experiment stained and sorted samples in pairs, pairing one healthy donor with one patient. The High Capacity cDNA Reverse Transcription Kit was used to reverse transcribe all of the isolated RNA, meaning that expressed TCRB transcripts were what got sequenced. Deep immunoSEQ sequencing was applied to naive, central memory and regulatory T cell samples, giving an average of roughly 3.5 million total reads per sample. Sorted cells were lysed in RLT buffer, and RNA was extracted using DNase-treated RNeasy Micro or Mini kits according to cell number. To prevent cross-contamination, each cell subset was processed individually, whereas patient and healthy donor samples were processed jointly. Using the immunoSEQ multiplex PCR, TCRB sequences were amplified from cDNA into 87-bp fragments spanning the CDR3 region. The amplicons were sequenced using the Illumina HiSeq platform. On the study's bioinformatics: Synthetic template baselines were used to correct PCR bias computationally, reads within Hamming distance 2 were collapsed, and singletons that could not be merged were discarded. Reads were aligned to IMGT to assign V, D and J genes, CDR3 length, and insertions or deletions at six rearrangement sites. Clonotype counts were normalized to sorted cell number within each subset before computing true diversity and Gini coefficients with the tcR R package. The overlap coefficient, calculated on TCRB nucleotide sequences, was used to measure repertoire sharing. Out-of-frame TCRB sequences from naive cells were analyzed as a proxy for the pre-selection repertoire. The clones in this table, taken by TCRdb from immuneACCESS, are in-frame only. Not every clone is retained; where verified, under half of the shortfall comes from an unresolved V gene, and the cause of the rest is unknown. V, J and clone size are those of that table, while D and trimming were read from the DNA. Across this sample there are over 700,000 clones, with roughly a sixth seen only once. 0.02% to 0.025% of the sample is taken by the ten largest.

Broad study findings and their caveats: Patients with type 1 diabetes made fewer insertions and deleted more nucleotides at VDJ recombination sites, implying thymic rearrangement abnormalities. A moderate but significant shortening of TCRB CDR3 length was observed in type 1 diabetes patients in all four CD4+ subsets. Because cDNA was sequenced instead of genomic DNA, highly expressing activated cells could be over-represented, though the groups showed no difference in activation or CD3 levels. Because the HLA sub-analyses included only small numbers of individuals, any influence of HLA type on TCRB rearrangement was left unresolved. Naive, central memory and regulatory TCRB repertoires appeared to be more similar among patients than among healthy donors. Shorter templates might have been favored by PCR, but patient and control samples were amplified and corrected together, so both groups would have been affected equally by any skew.

This receptor was obtained from a woman younger than 30 in good health. Sequenced input: naive CD4+ T cells from blood. The cell subset or site tag for this specimen amounts to: true naive CD4+ T cells.

The CDR3 region reads CASSLLGVERTEAFF. Read as DNA, the sequence is TGTGCCAGCAGCTTATTGGGGGTTGAGAGGACTGAAGCTTTCTTT. The chain joins TRBV7-3 to TRBJ1-1; the D region possibly corresponds to TRBD1 (5 bases align). The V and J ends are trimmed by 2 bases and 5 bases, leaving 15 bases between them. From the cysteine up to the phenylalanine, the CDR3 has a length of 15 residues. Only the CDR3 portion is preserved as DNA: 45 bases, with reading frame beginning at the first base. Based on the germline V gene, the CDR1 and CDR2 sequences are SGHTA and FQGTGA. Extended through the reference TRBV7-3 and TRBJ1-1 proteins, this CDR3 yields the full variable domain: GAGVSQTPSNKVTEKGKYVELRCDPISGHTALYWYRQSLGQGPEFLIYFQGTGAADDSGLPNDRFFAVRPEGSVSTLKIQRTERGDSAVYLCASSLLGVERTEAFFGQGTRLTVV.